A single sample gave rise to the 24 T cell receptor beta chains below, sequenced in a study of control samples from healthy donors and cancer patients. Libraries were prepared by immunoSEQ multiplex PCR; TCRdb keeps only in-frame clonotypes and omits some of them. Seen here are about 100,000 clones, roughly 87% observed once, and the top ten hold about 18%. Sequenced sample: blood. The source of these receptors is a woman aged 45-65 years in good health.

This CDR3 is CASSRFEFSGNTIYF. The CDR3 DNA reads TGTGCCAGTAGTAGGTTCGAGTTCTCTGGAAACACCATATATTTT. The chain uses TRBV19 and TRBJ1-3; D remains ambiguous. Trimming stripped 4 bases from V and 0 bases from J, with 10 bases between. The CDR3 is 15 residues long. Germline CDR1 and CDR2: LNHDA and SQIVND (reference sequence).

The sample holds a few counts of this clone. The CDR3 is CASSLAVTGVGPEAFF. The CDR3, as DNA: TGTGCCAGCAGCTTAGCCGTGACAGGGGTTGGACCTGAAGCTTTCTTT. V and J are TRBV7-9 and TRBJ1-1; TRBD1 aligns across 8 bases. CDR3 length: 16 residues. Trimming at V came to 0 bases and at J to 6 bases, leaving 9 bases not matched to a gene. Germline values: CDR1 SEHNR, CDR2 FQNEAQ (reference sequence).

This clone has just one count. The chain uses TRBV3-1 (or the pseudogene TRBV3-2) and TRBJ2-7; TRBD2 matches at 11 bases. CDR3 length equals 22 residues. The trim removed 0 bases at V and 0 bases at J, leaving 19 bases unmatched. Germline CDR1 and CDR2: LGHDT and YNNKEL (reference sequence). Written as DNA, the CDR3 is TGTGCCAGCAGCCAAGAGGGCGGGAGGAGCTACGATCTAGCGGGGGGCTCCTACGAGCAGTACGTC. This sequence encodes CASSQEGGRSYDLAGGSYEQYV.

The rearrangement links TRBV6-5 to TRBJ2-1; D gene uncertain. With 8 bases removed from V and 1 base from J, the gap between germline ends came to 6 bases. Germline V CDR1 and CDR2: MNHEY, SVGAGI. The CDR3 contains 12 residues. The DNA for the CDR3 is TGTGCCAGCTCGCGGTCCTACAATGAGCAGTTCTTC. It yields the protein CASSRSYNEQFF.

The genes are TRBV6-2 or TRBV6-3 and TRBJ1-1, with D unclear. The CDR3 is 12 residues long. CDR1 is MNHEY, CDR2 SVGEGT, per germline. Trimming pared 6 bases from V and 7 bases from J, leaving 12 bases between. The CDR3 loop reads CASSPTVFEAFF. CDR3 DNA: TGTGCCAGCAGCCCCACAGTGTTTGAAGCTTTCTTT.

The gene calls are TRBV29-1 and TRBJ1-2, with D possibly being TRBD1 (5 bases). Trimming shortened V by 7 bases and J by 3 bases, and 15 bases separated the two germline ends. The CDR3 extends over 13 amino acids. Germline values: CDR1 SQVTM, CDR2 ANQGSEA. CDR3 region: CSATPGTDYGYTF. The CDR3 nucleotides read TGCAGCGCCACCCCCGGGACGGACTATGGCTACACCTTC.

V and J are TRBV6-5 and TRBJ1-3; D perhaps matches TRBD1 (5 bases). The CDR3 is 14 residues long. The V end was cut by 7 bases, the J end by 3 bases, with 13 bases between. Germline CDR1 is MNHEY and CDR2 is SVGAGI. The CDR3 sequence is CASKRGVFGNTIYF. In DNA, the CDR3 is TGTGCCAGCAAGAGAGGGGTCTTTGGAAACACCATATATTTT.

The rearrangement joins TRBV6-1 to TRBJ1-2; a weak D match, TRBD1 (6 bases). Germline CDR1 and CDR2: MNHNS and SASEGT. The CDR3 has 13 amino acids. V dropped 1 base and J dropped 8 bases, with 11 bases sitting between them. The CDR3 region is CASSEGGARGYTF. The CDR3, as DNA: TGTGCCAGCAGTGAAGGGGGGGCGCGGGGCTACACCTTC.

The chain is built from TRBV5-4 and TRBJ1-1; possibly TRBD1 for D (5 bases). The CDR3 totals 12 residues. Deletions cut 3 bases from V and 5 bases from J, with 8 bases between. Germline values: CDR1 SGHNT, CDR2 YYREEE (reference sequence). As DNA, the CDR3 is TGTGCCAGCAGCTCCCCAGGGACTGAAGCTTTCTTT. Its protein is CASSSPGTEAFF. The entire variable domain, with the rest obtained from reference TRBV5-4 and TRBJ1-1, is as follows: ETGVTQSPTHLIKTRGQQVTLRCSSQSGHNTVSWYQQALGQGPQFIFQYYREEENGRGNFPPRFSGLQFPNYSSELNVNALELDDSALYLCASSSPGTEAFFGQGTRLTVV.

The chain links TRBV10-3 to TRBJ1-3, with D unclear. Looked up from germline, CDR1 is ENHRY and CDR2 is SYGVKD. CDR3 length: 13 amino acids. The ends were cut back, 7 bases at V and 0 bases at J, with 7 bases in the middle. The CDR3 DNA follows: TGTGCCATCAATAACGACTCTGGAAACACCATATATTTT. It specifies CAINNDSGNTIYF.

The gene calls are TRBV4-3 and TRBJ1-2; D is unresolved. Germline lookup yields CDR1 LGHNA and CDR2 YSLEER. Trimming shortened V by 0 bases and J by 0 bases, and 8 bases separated the two germline ends. The CDR3 totals 15 residues. This chain's CDR3 is CASSQDRATNYGYTF. The DNA for the CDR3 is TGCGCCAGCAGCCAAGATCGGGCGACTAACTATGGCTACACCTTC.

This chain uses TRBV2 with TRBJ2-7; no clear D gene. The CDR3 runs 11 residues. The ends were cut back, 6 bases at V and 0 bases at J, with 3 bases in the middle. CDR1 is SNHLY and CDR2 is FYNNEI in the germline V gene. CDR3 loop: CASRVSYEQYF. The CDR3 DNA reads TGTGCCAGCAGGGTCTCCTACGAGCAGTACTTC.

The chain has TRBV5-5 and TRBJ2-2; TRBD2 is a possible D gene (7 bases). This CDR3 is built from 16 residues. Trimming left V 4 bases short and J 2 bases short, with 15 bases between. Germline loops: CDR1 SGHKS, CDR2 YYEKEE (reference sequence). CDR3: CASSGSGTLNTGELFF. CDR3 DNA: TGTGCCAGCAGCGGAAGCGGGACACTCAACACCGGGGAGCTGTTTTTT.

Only one count was recorded for this clone. The rearrangement uses TRBV18 and TRBJ2-2, with D hard to call. This CDR3 contains 12 residues. V was cut by 2 bases and J by 7 bases, with 5 bases left in between. Germline loops: CDR1 KGHSH, CDR2 LQKENI. This chain's CDR3 is CASSPGIGELFF. DNA for the CDR3: TGTGCCAGCTCACCAGGGATCGGGGAGCTGTTTTTT. The full variable domain, its missing parts supplied by reference TRBV18 and TRBJ2-2, is NAGVMQNPRHLVRRRGQEARLRCSPMKGHSHVYWYRQLPEEGLKFMVYLQKENIIDESGMPKERFSAEFPKEGPSILRIQQVVRGDSAAYFCASSPGIGELFFGEGSRLTVL.

The rearrangement uses TRBV24-1 and TRBJ1-1; no firm D call. The germline V and J ends were trimmed by 4 bases and 1 base, with 6 bases remaining between them. CDR3 length: 13 residues. Germline CDR1 is KGHDR and CDR2 is SFDVKD. The CDR3 region has the DNA TGTGCCACCAGTGACCTATGGAACACTGAAGCTTTCTTT. It translates to CATSDLWNTEAFF.

The V call is TRBV7-2, the J call TRBJ2-1, with D unresolved. V was cut by 5 bases and J by 10 bases, with 15 bases left in between. CDR3 length equals 13 residues. CDR1 and CDR2 (germline): SGHTA, FQGNSA. CDR3 in amino acids: CASSLGWNGEQFF. In DNA form, the CDR3 reads TGTGCCAGCAGCCTAGGGTGGAATGGGGAGCAGTTCTTC.

The rearrangement uses TRBV7-9 and TRBJ2-4; possible D gene TRBD1, 6 bases. The CDR3 loop spans 15 amino acids. V was pared by 5 bases and J by 0 bases, with 11 bases between. Germline CDR1 reads SEHNR; CDR2 reads FQNEAQ (reference sequence). In nucleotides, the CDR3 is TGTGCCAGCAGCCGACAGGAGATAGCCAAAAACATTCAGTACTTC. The encoded protein is CASSRQEIAKNIQYF.

This clone was seen only a few times. The chain uses TRBV6-1 and TRBJ2-1; TRBD1 aligns across 9 bases. There are 16 residues in the CDR3. V lost 0 bases and J lost 3; bases outside the gene matches: 3. The germline CDR1 and CDR2 sequences are MNHNS and SASEGT. CDR3 amino acids: CASSEATTGGYNEQFF. The CDR3 DNA follows: TGTGCCAGCAGTGAAGCAACGACAGGGGGCTACAATGAGCAGTTCTTC.

The J gene is TRBJ2-7, the V gene TRBV7-2; D may be TRBD1 (5 bases). The CDR3 extends over 15 amino acids. CDR1 and CDR2 from the germline V gene are SGHTA and FQGNSA. The V gene lost 1 base and the J gene lost 3 bases, with 13 bases spanning the gap. The CDR3 bases are TGTGCCAGCAGCTTAGGATTGGGGCCGGGCTACGAGCAGTACTTC. It yields the protein CASSLGLGPGYEQYF.

Only a few counts were recorded for this clone. The rearrangement joins TRBV25-1 to TRBJ2-5; D is ambiguous. V lost 3 bases, J lost 1 base, and 3 bases lay in between. Germline assignment: CDR1 MGHDK and CDR2 SYGVNS. The CDR3 has 12 residues. DNA of the CDR3: TGTGCCAGCAGTGACTTCCAAGAGACCCAGTACTTC. It is translated as CASSDFQETQYF.

In nucleotides, the CDR3 is TGTGCCAGCAGTCGGGACAGGAATGAAAAACTGTTTTTT. Amino acid sequence: CASSRDRNEKLFF. J is TRBJ1-4 and V is TRBV2; TRBD1 matches 8 bases. Germline V gene sequence: CDR1 SNHLY, CDR2 FYNNEI. CDR3 length: 13 amino acids. Unmatched junction bases numbered 1, after V lost 5 bases and J lost 5 bases.

The J gene is TRBJ2-2, the V gene TRBV11-3; D is perhaps TRBD1 (5 bases). CDR3 size: 14 residues. Trimming pared 1 base from V and 6 bases from J, leaving 9 bases between. Germline-derived CDR1 and CDR2 are SGHNT and YENEEA. CDR3 sequence: CASSLAVGPGELFF. Here the CDR3 DNA reads TGTGCCAGCAGCTTAGCAGTGGGGCCCGGGGAGCTGTTTTTT.

The chain couples TRBV27 to TRBJ1-2; 9 bases are a match to TRBD1. CDR1 MNHEY and CDR2 SMNVEV come from the germline V gene (reference sequence). This CDR3 has 16 amino acids. Unmatched junction bases numbered 13, after V lost 6 bases and J lost 5 bases. CDR3 bases: TGTGCCAGCAGGAAGACCTGGACAGGGGTAGAATATGGCTACACCTTC. Its translation is CASRKTWTGVEYGYTF.

The rearrangement links TRBV18 to TRBJ1-2, with D unresolved. Deletions cut 6 bases from V and 4 bases from J, with 9 bases between. This CDR3 has 12 residues. Germline V CDR1 and CDR2: KGHSH, LQKENI. The CDR3 DNA reads as TGTGCCAGCTCCCTTGGAATCTATGGCTACACCTTC. Translation gives CASSLGIYGYTF.